This T cell receptor (beta chain) was profiled in a study of radiation and T cells in renal cell carcinoma. Study conclusions and caveats: Top tumor clonotypes rose in blood 2 weeks post-radiation, then contracted.

Time point given: blood 2 weeks post-SBRT. Treatment specified: 15 Gy SBRT to primary tumor, nephrectomy 4 weeks later. After SBRT, blood was collected at 2 and 4 weeks, plus baseline. This renal cell carcinoma was of the clear cell type. This clone has a handful of counts. Antigen unknown. Data came from immunoSEQ multiplex PCR; TCRdb stores just in-frame clones and leaves some out. The sample has 45,000 to 55,000 clones; around three quarters are singletons. The specimen comprised blood, sampled from a patient whose treatment included radiotherapy and nephrectomy. This receptor was taken from a woman in her 70s with renal cell carcinoma.

The CDR3 DNA reads as TGTGCCAGCTCACCCTCGACAAGCGGGAGACTCCGGGGAAACACCATATATTTT. It codes for CASSPSTSGRLRGNTIYF. The rearrangement uses TRBV18 and TRBJ1-3; D remains unclear. This CDR3 has 18 amino acids. Germline CDR1 KGHSH, CDR2 LQKENI. V was cut by 3 bases and J by 4 bases, with 22 bases left in between.